This T cell receptor (beta chain) was captured by sequencing in a study of blood T cell repertoires in COVID-19. Across the whole study: The samples span acute and convalescent COVID-19 from the United States, Italy and Spain.

Trimming at V came to 0 bases and at J to 2 bases, leaving 2 bases not matched to a gene. The CDR3 runs 15 residues. Germline loops: CDR1 SGHNT, CDR2 YYREEE (reference sequence). In the original processing: How many nucleated cells were present was estimated from reference gene primer amplification. Libraries were prepared by immunoSEQ multiplex PCR; TCRdb keeps only in-frame clonotypes and omits some of them. Clone size and V and J calls were adopted from that table, with D and trimming inferred from the DNA. The repertoire has about 230,000 clones, 65% to 90% of them found once; the top ten carry 15%. Participants were placed into cohorts based on the clinical history they reported. Donors of Cohort 3 who recovered were those that had two negative PCRs, clearance, or symptom resolution.

The rearrangement joins TRBV5-4 to TRBJ2-3; 8 nucleotides agree with TRBD2. This receptor was taken from a man aged 18 to 29 who had recovered from COVID-19. Source material: PBMCs or T cells enriched from blood (not recorded which). CDR3 amino acids: CASSLGGGTTDTQYF. CDR3 DNA sequence: TGTGCCAGCAGCTTGGGCGGGGGGACCACAGATACGCAGTATTTT. Full variable domain (outside the CDR3, taken from reference TRBV5-4 and TRBJ2-3): ETGVTQSPTHLIKTRGQQVTLRCSSQSGHNTVSWYQQALGQGPQFIFQYYREEENGRGNFPPRFSGLQFPNYSSELNVNALELDDSALYLCASSLGGGTTDTQYFGPGTRLTVL.